The 6 T cell receptor beta chains below were found in one sample sequenced in a study of shared clonotypes between healthy human individuals. Profiled with immunoSEQ multiplex PCR; TCRdb holds only in-frame clones, not every one. Of around 690,000 clones in the sample, around 90% were seen once. The sequenced sample was memory CD8+ T cells from PBMCs. As for subset: CD45RO+ cells pooled with CCR7-negative TemRA cells. These receptor sequences come from a man between 18 and 35 years old in good health. Some clones in this sample may be carry-over from other donors' samples.

This sequence joins TRBV15 and TRBJ2-5; no definite D call. Germline V gives CDR1 LNHNV, CDR2 YYDKDF (reference sequence). Trimming pared 0 bases from V and 4 bases from J, leaving 6 bases between. The CDR3 sequence is 13 residues long. CDR3 loop: CATSRDVTETQYF. The CDR3 coding sequence is TGTGCCACCAGCAGAGATGTTACAGAGACCCAGTACTTC.

The chain recombines TRBV7-9 with TRBJ1-1; D unresolved. Germline CDR1 SEHNR, CDR2 FQNEAQ (reference sequence). Between the trimmed V and J ends, which lost 1 base and 0 bases, there was a span of 15 bases. CDR3 size: 17 residues. DNA of the CDR3: TGTGCCAGCAGCTTAGTGGGAGGGAAGCGGATGAACACTGAAGCTTTCTTT. This codes for CASSLVGGKRMNTEAFF. The entire variable domain, with the rest obtained from reference TRBV7-9 and TRBJ1-1, is as follows: DTGVSQNPRHKITKRGQNVTFRCDPISEHNRLYWYRQTLGQGPEFLTYFQNEAQLEKSRLLSDRFSAERPKGSFSTLEIQRTEQGDSAMYLCASSLVGGKRMNTEAFFGQGTRLTVV.

The V and J genes are TRBV4-1 and TRBJ2-7; possibly TRBD1 for D (5 bases). Germline V gene data show CDR1 as MGHRA and CDR2 as YSYEKL. The CDR3 is 15 residues long. The ends were cut back, 0 bases at V and 0 bases at J, with 9 bases in the middle. The CDR3 loop is CASSQDPRVSYEQYF. The DNA for the CDR3 is TGCGCCAGCAGCCAAGATCCCAGGGTCTCCTACGAGCAGTACTTC.

The V call is TRBV15, the J call TRBJ1-2; D possibly corresponds to TRBD1 (6 bases). Germline CDR1 is LNHNV and CDR2 is YYDKDF (reference sequence). This CDR3 spans 16 amino acids. Trimming shortened V by 1 base and J by 0 bases, and 12 bases separated the two germline ends. CDR3 sequence: CATSRARTATNYGYTF. CDR3 DNA: TGTGCCACCAGCAGAGCCCGGACAGCAACTAACTATGGCTACACCTTC.

The rearrangement uses TRBV11-1 and TRBJ2-1, with TRBD2 matching over 10 bases. The V and J ends lost 5 bases and 4 bases, in that order; junction bases with no gene match: 14. CDR1 SGHAT and CDR2 FQDESV come from the germline V gene (reference sequence). The CDR3 covers 18 residues. The DNA of the CDR3 is TGTGCCAGCAGCCCTTTTAGGGCTAGCGGGAGAGGATACAATGAGCAGTTCTTC. Translating it yields CASSPFRASGRGYNEQFF. Using reference TRBV11-1 and TRBJ2-1 for the parts outside the CDR3, the full variable domain is EAEVAQSPRYKITEKSQAVAFWCDPISGHATLYWYRQILGQGPELLVQFQDESVVDDSQLPKDRFSAERLKGVDSTLKIQPAELGDSAMYLCASSPFRASGRGYNEQFFGPGTRLTVL.

The chain is built from TRBV15 and TRBJ2-3; D is ambiguous. The V gene's germline CDR1 is LNHNV and CDR2 YYDKDF (reference sequence). The CDR3 covers 13 residues. The V end lost 1 base, the J end lost 4 bases, and 6 bases lay between the germline ends. In DNA, the CDR3 is TGTGCCACCAGCAGAGGCGGTGCAGATACGCAGTATTTT. This gives the protein CATSRGGADTQYF.